A single sample gave rise to the 29 T cell receptor beta chains below, sequenced in a study of cytomegalovirus exposure and HLA in healthy donors. A multiplex PCR was run with 60 Vbeta primers and 13 Jbeta primers. Repertoires were generated with immunoSEQ multiplex PCR, while TCRdb's copy carries only in-frame clones and drops some. The repertoire holds about 130,000 clones, around 80% seen once, with 2% to 2.5% in the top ten. Sequenced material: PBMCs. These TCRs come from a man younger than 35 in good health and CMV-seronegative.

J is TRBJ2-7 and V is TRBV11-2, with 12 positions matching TRBD2. The CDR3 runs 15 residues. Germline CDR1 is SGHAT and CDR2 is FQNNGV. The J segment lost 2 bases and the V segment lost 6 bases, leaving 5 bases of the junction unmatched. The CDR3 coding sequence is TGTGCCAGCAGAGGACTAGCGGGACGGCCCTACGAGCAGTACGTC. Its translation is CASRGLAGRPYEQYV.

This clone was seen only a few times. CDR3 loop: CASSSGQGSRGYTF. CDR3 nucleotide sequence: TGTGCCAGCAGCTCTGGACAGGGATCGAGGGGCTACACCTTC. The gene calls are TRBV5-6 and TRBJ1-2; 8 nucleotides line up with TRBD1. The germline gives CDR1 SGHDT, CDR2 YYEEEE. The CDR3 spans 14 residues. Trimming removed 3 bases from V and 8 bases from J; junction bases left unmatched: 9.

The rearrangement joins TRBV27 to TRBJ2-5; 12 bases agree with TRBD2. Germline CDR1 reads MNHEY; CDR2 reads SMNVEV (reference sequence). The CDR3 is made up of 15 amino acids. The J segment lost 5 bases and the V segment lost 3 bases, leaving 4 bases of the junction unmatched. CDR3: CASSFWTSGMETQYF. CDR3 bases: TGTGCCAGCAGTTTCTGGACTAGCGGGATGGAGACCCAGTACTTC.

The chain is built from TRBV5-4 and TRBJ2-2; the match to TRBD1 covers 8 bases. The CDR3 has 15 residues. V lost 2 bases, J lost 3 bases, and 3 bases stayed unmatched. Germline CDR1 and CDR2: SGHNT and YYREEE (reference sequence). The CDR3 sequence is CASSLPGQDTGELFF. The CDR3 bases are TGTGCCAGCAGCTTACCGGGACAGGACACCGGGGAGCTGTTTTTT.

The rearrangement uses TRBV4-3 and TRBJ1-2; 9 bases map to TRBD1. The V and J ends lost 4 bases and 4 bases, in that order; junction bases with no gene match: 7. CDR3 length: 15 residues. In germline, CDR1 is LGHNA, CDR2 YSLEER. The CDR3 nucleotides are TGCGCCAGCAGCCCTGGGACAGGGAACTTCTATGGCTACACCTTC. Translating gives CASSPGTGNFYGYTF.

The chain is built from TRBV6-5 and TRBJ1-3; the D is unclear. V lost 6 bases and J 0 bases, leaving 9 bases between the germline ends. The CDR3 is made up of 14 amino acids. In germline, CDR1 is MNHEY, CDR2 SVGAGI. CDR3 nucleotides: TGTGCCAGCAGCTCAGTACGCTCTGGAAACACCATATATTTT. Translating it yields CASSSVRSGNTIYF.

The V call is TRBV7-2, the J call TRBJ2-1, with D unresolved. This CDR3 has 11 amino acids. V dropped 5 bases and J dropped 9 bases, with 8 bases sitting between them. Germline V CDR1 and CDR2: SGHTA, FQGNSA. In DNA, the CDR3 is TGTGCCAGCAGCAAGATCGGTGAGCAGTTCTTC. Amino acids: CASSKIGEQFF.

The chain employs TRBV6-5 and TRBJ2-1; the D gene is possibly TRBD1 (6 bases). Germline CDR1 reads MNHEY; CDR2 reads SVGAGI. V lost 5 bases to trimming and J lost 3 bases, with 8 bases between them. This CDR3 has 13 amino acids. The CDR3 DNA follows: TGTGCCAGCAGTAGGACAGACTACAATGAGCAGTTCTTC. This gives the protein CASSRTDYNEQFF.

The V and J genes are TRBV28 and TRBJ2-6; D uncertain. CDR3 length equals 11 residues. V dropped 5 bases and J dropped 9 bases, with 5 bases sitting between them. CDR1 is MDHEN, CDR2 SYDVKM, per germline. CDR3 in amino acids: CASSLNNVLTF. DNA of the CDR3: TGTGCCAGCAGTCTTAACAACGTCCTGACTTTC. Full variable domain (outside the CDR3, taken from reference TRBV28 and TRBJ2-6): DVKVTQSSRYLVKRTGEKVFLECVQDMDHENMFWYRQDPGLGLRLIYFSYDVKMKEKGDIPEGYSVSREKKERFSLILESASTNQTSMYLCASSLNNVLTFGAGSRLTVL.

The table lists this clone with a count of one. The chain combines TRBV5-6 with TRBJ2-2; D might be TRBD1 (6 bases). V lost 4 bases and J 5 bases, leaving 12 bases between the germline ends. CDR1 SGHDT and CDR2 YYEEEE come from the germline V gene. CDR3 length: 14 amino acids. The CDR3 nucleotides read TGTGCCAGCAGCGTATCACAGGGAACCGGGGAGCTGTTTTTT. Amino acid sequence: CASSVSQGTGELFF.

The table lists this clone with a few counts. The chain uses TRBV13 and TRBJ2-5, with 13 bases that match TRBD2. The DNA end lines up better with TRBJ2-7; the J call may be wrong. This CDR3 spans 16 amino acids. Germline CDR1 PRHDT, CDR2 FYEKMQ (reference sequence). The CDR3 bases are TGTGCCAGCAGCATGTGGGGACTAGCGGGATCCTACGAGCAGTACTTC. It specifies CASSMWGLAGSYEQYF.

This clone was found a few times. The junction shows a germline mismatch at one end, possibly a read error. This rearrangement joins TRBV13 to TRBJ1-2; D is ambiguous. The CDR3 is 14 residues long. Germline V gene data show CDR1 as PRHDT and CDR2 as FYEKMQ (reference sequence). CDR3 in amino acids: CASSFTTDTYGYPF. The CDR3 nucleotides are TGTGCCAGCAGCTTCACCACAGATACCTATGGCTACCCCTTC.

V is TRBV9 and J is TRBJ2-1; possibly TRBD2 for D (6 bases). Germline V CDR1 and CDR2: SGDLS, YYNGEE. The CDR3 length is 15 residues. The V gene lost 3 bases and the J gene lost 0 bases, with 10 bases spanning the gap. CDR3 amino acids: CASSEAGSSYNEQFF. The CDR3 region has the DNA TGTGCCAGCAGCGAAGCGGGTAGCTCCTACAATGAGCAGTTCTTC.

In its sample, this clone was seen once. The V and J genes are TRBV6-6 and TRBJ1-1, with 8 bases fitting TRBD1. This CDR3 is built from 14 residues. Unmatched junction bases numbered 5, after V lost 2 bases and J lost 6 bases. Germline V lookup: CDR1 MNHNY, CDR2 SVGAGI (reference sequence). CDR3 residues: CASSYGQGLPEAFF. CDR3 bases: TGTGCCAGCAGTTACGGACAGGGTTTGCCTGAAGCTTTCTTT.

The chain uses TRBV19 and TRBJ1-4; 7 nucleotides line up with TRBD1. CDR3 length: 16 residues. Germline loops: CDR1 LNHDA, CDR2 SQIVND (reference sequence). Trimming removed 4 bases from V and 3 bases from J; junction bases left unmatched: 8. Here the CDR3 DNA reads TGTGCCAGTAGTACCCAATCCGGGACAGCTAATGAAAAACTGTTTTTT. Protein: CASSTQSGTANEKLFF.

The chain links TRBV4-3 to TRBJ2-2; maybe TRBD1 (5 bases). Deletions cut 1 base from V and 2 bases from J, with 8 bases between. Germline V gives CDR1 LGHNA, CDR2 YSLEER. The CDR3 totals 15 residues. The CDR3 nucleotides read TGCGCCAGCAGCCAAGGTGGGGCCAACACCGGGGAGCTGTTTTTT. Its protein product is CASSQGGANTGELFF.

This chain joins TRBV11-3 and TRBJ2-1, with 7 bases identical to TRBD2. J lost 0 bases, V lost 1 base, and 3 bases had no gene match. The CDR3 is 16 amino acids. Germline CDR1 SGHNT, CDR2 YENEEA. The CDR3 coding sequence is TGTGCCAGCAGCTTAGGGCGGGGGAGCTCCTACAATGAGCAGTTCTTC. This sequence encodes CASSLGRGSSYNEQFF.

In its sample, this clone was seen once. The V and J genes are TRBV5-1 and TRBJ1-4; 9 bases fit TRBD1. V gave up 0 bases and J gave up 7 bases; unmatched junction bases: 10. Germline CDR1 is SGHRS and CDR2 is YFSETQ. This CDR3 spans 17 amino acids. The CDR3 nucleotides read TGCGCCAGCAGCTTGGTCTTACAGGGGGCCGTAAGTGAAAAACTGTTTTTT. Amino acid sequence: CASSLVLQGAVSEKLFF. Looking up the rest from reference TRBV5-1 and TRBJ1-4 gives the full variable domain: KAGVTQTPRYLIKTRGQQVTLSCSPISGHRSVSWYQQTPGQGLQFLFEYFSETQRNKGNFPGRFSGRQFSNSRSEMNVSTLELGDSALYLCASSLVLQGAVSEKLFFGSGTQLSVL.

Regarding this clone: The sample carries other DNA sequences with the same CDR3. The chain carries TRBV30 and TRBJ1-2; the D is unclear. V lost 1 base and J 4 bases, leaving 4 bases between the germline ends. The CDR3 contains 11 residues. Germline V gene data show CDR1 as GTSNPN and CDR2 as SVGIG (reference sequence). This chain's CDR3 is CAWSASYGYTF. As DNA, the CDR3 is TGTGCCTGGAGTGCTAGCTATGGCTACACCTTC. The whole variable domain, remainder taken from reference TRBV30 and TRBJ1-2, is SQTIHQWPATLVQPVGSPLSLECTVEGTSNPNLYWYRQAAGRGLQLLFYSVGIGQISSEVPQNLSASRPQDRQFILSSKKLLLSDSGFYLCAWSASYGYTFGSGTRLTVV.

This chain uses TRBV9 with TRBJ2-7, with 10 bases identical to TRBD2. The V segment lost 0 bases and the J segment 5 bases; nucleotides outside the gene matches: 5. From germline, CDR1 is SGDLS and CDR2 YYNGEE. This CDR3 region has 15 residues. The CDR3 DNA sequence: TGTGCCAGCAGCGTAGGTACCAGCGGGAGGGACGAGCAGTACTTC. Translating it yields CASSVGTSGRDEQYF.

The CDR3 protein is CASSKGQANEQFF. The CDR3 coding sequence is TGTGCCAGCAGCAAAGGACAGGCCAATGAGCAGTTCTTC. This rearrangement joins TRBV7-6 to TRBJ2-1; 7 bases agree with TRBD1. Trimming at V came to 5 bases and at J to 6 bases, leaving 4 bases not matched to a gene. Germline V lookup: CDR1 SGHVS, CDR2 FNYEAQ. The CDR3 has 13 amino acids. Drawing the rest from reference TRBV7-6 and TRBJ2-1, the complete variable domain is GAGVSQSPRYKVTKRGQDVALRCDPISGHVSLYWYRQALGQGPEFLTYFNYEAQQDKSGLPNDRFSAERPEGSISTLTIQRTEQRDSAMYRCASSKGQANEQFFGPGTRLTVL.

The chain combines TRBV7-9 with TRBJ2-6; possibly TRBD2 for D (6 bases). This CDR3 is built from 15 residues. The germline V gene has CDR1 SEHNR and CDR2 FQNEAQ (reference sequence). The CDR3 protein is CAGVAGISGANVLTF. CDR3 nucleotide sequence: TGTGCAGGCGTGGCGGGAATCTCTGGGGCCAACGTCCTGACTTTC.

This clone showed up just once. The V call is TRBV7-8, the J call TRBJ2-7; TRBD2 matches 11 bases. The CDR3 length is 16 residues. The germline V gene has CDR1 SGHVS and CDR2 FQNEAQ. V shed 4 bases and J 3 bases; nucleotides not matched to a gene: 8. The CDR3 nucleotides are TGTGCCAGCAGCTCAAAACTAGCGGGAGTAAGCTACGAGCAGTACTTC. Residues: CASSSKLAGVSYEQYF.

This chain joins TRBV7-9 and TRBJ2-3; tentative D call: TRBD2 (6 bases). CDR1 SEHNR and CDR2 FQNEAQ come from the germline V gene (reference sequence). The CDR3 is 15 residues long. Trimming stripped 5 bases from V and 2 bases from J, with 14 bases between. The CDR3 coding sequence is TGTGCCAGCAGCCATCGGGGGACCAACACAGATACGCAGTATTTT. As protein: CASSHRGTNTDTQYF.

This clone is a singleton in its sample. The chain links TRBV7-9 to TRBJ1-5; D unclear. Per germline, CDR1 SEHNR and CDR2 FQNEAQ (reference sequence). The CDR3 sequence is 16 residues long. Trimming cost V 2 bases and J 0 bases, with 11 bases left between them. CDR3 loop: CASSLQLGGSNQPQHF. The DNA of the CDR3 is TGTGCCAGCAGCTTACAGCTGGGAGGTAGCAATCAGCCCCAGCATTTT.

The J gene is TRBJ2-1, the V gene TRBV7-3; 8 bases align to TRBD2. From germline, CDR1 is SGHTA and CDR2 FQGTGA. This CDR3 has 13 amino acids. V lost 5 bases to trimming and J lost 8 bases; unmatched junction nucleotides: 5. The DNA of the CDR3 is TGTGCCAGCAGCCGGGGGGGCGGGGATGAGCAGTTCTTC. Encoded protein: CASSRGGGDEQFF.

The chain employs TRBV6-1 and TRBJ2-7; TRBD2 matches at 7 bases. The CDR3 spans 13 residues. The V gene end was trimmed by 5 bases and the J gene end by 0 bases; junction bases not matched to a gene: 1. The V gene's germline CDR1 is MNHNS and CDR2 SASEGT. CDR3: CASSRTSSYEQYV. In DNA form, the CDR3 reads TGTGCCAGCAGTAGGACTAGCTCCTACGAGCAGTACGTC.

This clone has more than one count but fewer than ten. V and J are TRBV4-2 and TRBJ2-3; 12 nucleotides line up with TRBD1. The CDR3 covers 17 residues. Per the germline V gene, CDR1 is LGHNA and CDR2 is YNFKEQ. The junction had 7 bases not matched to a gene; V was cut back by 2 bases and J by 4 bases. The CDR3, as DNA: TGTGCCAGCAGCCAAACGACCGGGACAGGGGGCGCAGATACGCAGTATTTT. Its translation is CASSQTTGTGGADTQYF.

V is TRBV30 and J is TRBJ1-1, with a possible D match to TRBD1 (5 bases). V lost 3 bases, J lost 4 bases, and 15 bases lay in between. The length of the CDR3 is 14 residues. Germline CDR1 is GTSNPN and CDR2 is SVGIG (reference sequence). CDR3: CAWRPGPQGTEAFF. In DNA form, the CDR3 reads TGTGCCTGGAGACCCGGGCCCCAGGGCACTGAAGCTTTCTTT. Filled out from reference TRBV30 and TRBJ1-1, the complete variable domain reads SQTIHQWPATLVQPVGSPLSLECTVEGTSNPNLYWYRQAAGRGLQLLFYSVGIGQISSEVPQNLSASRPQDRQFILSSKKLLLSDSGFYLCAWRPGPQGTEAFFGQGTRLTVV.